This T cell receptor beta chain emerged from a study of T cells in women clearing cervical HPV infection. Some clones are missing from TCRdb's copy, which holds only in-frame ones; the method was immunoSEQ multiplex PCR. Its table records roughly 31,000 clones. The TCR sequence derives from a woman between 18 and 75 years old with a cervical HPV16 infection that either progressed to CIN3+ or cleared (not recorded which). The source material was blood buffy coat.

The CDR3 DNA, read in part, is TGTGCTAGTGGTTTGCTTACCAGCGGGGGGGCAGAGACC. Translation: CASGLLTSGGAET. The whole CDR3 protein is CASGLLTSGGAETQYF. The rearrangement uses TRBV12-5 and TRBJ2-5; TRBD2 agrees at 10 bases. The CDR3 end falls 3 residues outside the read, so it is completed with the germline J gene. The CDR3 is 16 residues long. The ends lost 2 bases at V and 4 bases at J; junction bases unmatched: 7. Germline V gives CDR1 LGHNT, CDR2 FRNRAP.